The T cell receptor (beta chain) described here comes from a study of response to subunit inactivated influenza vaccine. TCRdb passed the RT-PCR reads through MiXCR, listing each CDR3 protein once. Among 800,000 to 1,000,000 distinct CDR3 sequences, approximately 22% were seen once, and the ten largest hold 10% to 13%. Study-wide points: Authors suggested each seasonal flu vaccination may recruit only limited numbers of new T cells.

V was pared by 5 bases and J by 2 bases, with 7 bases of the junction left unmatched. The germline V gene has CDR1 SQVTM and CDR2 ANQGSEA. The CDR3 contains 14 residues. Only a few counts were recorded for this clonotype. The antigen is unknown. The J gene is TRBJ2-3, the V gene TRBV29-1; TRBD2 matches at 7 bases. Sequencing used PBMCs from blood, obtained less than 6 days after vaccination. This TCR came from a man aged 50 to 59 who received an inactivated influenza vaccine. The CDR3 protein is CSVSEAGVTDTQYF. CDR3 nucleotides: TGCAGCGTTTCTGAGGCGGGGGTCACAGATACGCAGTATTTT.